Listed below are T cell receptor beta chains from one sample, sequenced in a study of a mutant IDH1 vaccine in newly diagnosed glioma. The method was immunoSEQ multiplex PCR; TCRdb's version includes in-frame clones alone and lacks a portion of them. The data hold around 49,000 clones, with roughly 73% observed a single time. These TCRs' antigens remain unknown. The sample here was PBMCs, taken from a glioma patient whose treatment included an IDH1 peptide vaccine. The receptors originated from a man between 50 and 59 years old with glioma. Each CDR3 is given with its conserved first and last residue. A D gene is named only where the DNA matches it firmly. Expanded clones are given a class, and other clones once, few, many or no size at all.

clone size: .
V gene: TRBV5-1
J gene: TRBJ1-5
D gene: .
CDR3 DNA: TGCGCCAGCAGCGGGGGACTCAATCAGCCCCAGCATTTT
CDR3 protein: CASSGGLNQPQHF

clone size: .
V gene: TRBV5-5
J gene: TRBJ2-3
D gene: .
CDR3 DNA: TGTGCCAGCAGCTTGTGGGGGACGGGGAGCTTCACAGATACGCAGTATTTT
CDR3 protein: CASSLWGTGSFTDTQYF

clone size: .
V gene: TRBV20-1
J gene: TRBJ2-1
D gene: .
CDR3 DNA: TGCAGTGCCCCAGGGGTTGACGAGCAGTTCTTC
CDR3 protein: CSAPGVDEQFF

clone size: .
V gene: TRBV5-4
J gene: TRBJ1-4
D gene: .
CDR3 DNA: TGTGCCAGCAGCTTAGGGGGTGCAACTAATGAAAAACTGTTTTTT
CDR3 protein: CASSLGGATNEKLFF

clone size: .
V gene: TRBV5-6
J gene: TRBJ2-1
D gene: .
CDR3 DNA: TGTGCCAGCAGCTTTTTGGGAAACAATGAGCAGTTCTTC
CDR3 protein: CASSFLGNNEQFF

clone size: .
V gene: TRBV7-2
J gene: TRBJ1-2
D gene: .
CDR3 DNA: TGTGCCACCTGGGGAAGGCACGGCTACACCTTC
CDR3 protein: CATWGRHGYTF

clone size: .
V gene: TRBV6-5
J gene: TRBJ1-2
D gene: .
CDR3 DNA: TGTGCCAGCAGACGCACAGGGAACTATGGCTACACCTTC
CDR3 protein: CASRRTGNYGYTF

clone size: once
V gene: TRBV7-9
J gene: TRBJ1-5
D gene: TRBD1
CDR3 DNA: TGTGCCAGCAGCCCGACAGGGAGCAATCAGCCCCAGCATTTT
CDR3 protein: CASSPTGSNQPQHF

clone size: .
V gene: TRBV10-2
J gene: TRBJ2-7
D gene: .
CDR3 DNA: TGCGCCAGCAGGACCTGGGACGAGCAGTACTTC
CDR3 protein: CASRTWDEQYF

clone size: many
V gene: TRBV29-1
J gene: TRBJ1-2
D gene: TRBD1
CDR3 DNA: TGCAGCGTCCTAAGACAGGGGTTTGGCTACACCTTC
CDR3 protein: CSVLRQGFGYTF

clone size: .
V gene: TRBV7-2
J gene: TRBJ1-2
D gene: TRBD1
CDR3 DNA: TGTGCCAGCAGCTTAGGGATAGGGGGCAGTTACCCTAACTATGGCTACACCTTC
CDR3 protein: CASSLGIGGSYPNYGYTF

clone size: .
V gene: TRBV5-8
J gene: TRBJ1-2
D gene: .
CDR3 DNA: TGTGCCAGCAGCTCTACTACAGGGTTCAATGGCTACACCTTC
CDR3 protein: CASSSTTGFNGYTF

clone size: .
V gene: TRBV6-5
J gene: TRBJ1-2
D gene: .
CDR3 DNA: TGTGCCAGCAGCCTTGGGGGGTCGGGGGGTGGCTACACCTTC
CDR3 protein: CASSLGGSGGGYTF

clone size: .
V gene: TRBV19
J gene: TRBJ2-1
D gene: TRBD1
CDR3 DNA: TGTGCCAGTAGTAAGAGGGACAGTCCCTACAATGAGCAGTTCTTC
CDR3 protein: CASSKRDSPYNEQFF

clone size: .
V gene: TRBV7-2
J gene: TRBJ2-1
D gene: .
CDR3 DNA: TGTGCCAGCAGCTTATCGGGGGGCTATAAGCAGTTCTTC
CDR3 protein: CASSLSGGYKQFF

clone size: .
V gene: TRBV2
J gene: TRBJ1-4
D gene: .
CDR3 DNA: TGTGCCAGCAGTCCCCGGAGGGGGACTAATAATGAAAAACTGTTTTTT
CDR3 protein: CASSPRRGTNNEKLFF

clone size: few
V gene: TRBV9
J gene: TRBJ1-1
D gene: TRBD1
CDR3 DNA: TGTGCCAGCAGCGCCGGACAGGGCAGGACTGAAGCTTTCTTT
CDR3 protein: CASSAGQGRTEAFF

clone size: few
V gene: TRBV30
J gene: TRBJ1-1
D gene: .
CDR3 DNA: TGTGCCTGGAGACTCACGAACACTGAAGCTTTCTTT
CDR3 protein: CAWRLTNTEAFF

clone size: few
V gene: TRBV5-1
J gene: TRBJ1-4
D gene: TRBD1
CDR3 DNA: TGCGCCAGCAGCCCGGGACAGGGTTTCCCACAAAATGAAAAACTGTTTTTT
CDR3 protein: CASSPGQGFPQNEKLFF

clone size: few
V gene: TRBV2
J gene: TRBJ1-1
D gene: TRBD1
CDR3 DNA: TGTGCCAGCAGGGTGGGACAGAAAGCTTTCTTT
CDR3 protein: CASRVGQKAFF

clone size: .
V gene: TRBV6-6
J gene: TRBJ1-2
D gene: .
CDR3 DNA: TGTGCCAGCAGTTCCTCTGGGGGGCGGGTTGGCTACACCTTC
CDR3 protein: CASSSSGGRVGYTF

clone size: .
V gene: TRBV9
J gene: TRBJ2-3
D gene: .
CDR3 DNA: TGTGCCAGCAGCTTATCAAGAGGAGATACGCAGTATTTT
CDR3 protein: CASSLSRGDTQYF

clone size: .
V gene: TRBV7-9
J gene: TRBJ2-7
D gene: .
CDR3 DNA: TGTGCCAGCAGCTTAGTGGACGAGCAGTACTTC
CDR3 protein: CASSLVDEQYF

clone size: .
V gene: TRBV19
J gene: TRBJ1-1
D gene: .
CDR3 DNA: TGTGCCAGTAGTGCCCGCGACAGAAACACTGAAGCTTTCTTT
CDR3 protein: CASSARDRNTEAFF

clone size: .
V gene: TRBV11-2
J gene: TRBJ2-2
D gene: .
CDR3 DNA: TGTGCCAGCAGCTTTCAGGGGATCAACACCGGGGAGCTGTTTTTT
CDR3 protein: CASSFQGINTGELFF

clone size: .
V gene: TRBV4-2
J gene: TRBJ2-3
D gene: TRBD2
CDR3 DNA: TGTGCCAGCAGCCAAGTCCTAGCGGGGGAATATGATACGCAGTATTTT
CDR3 protein: CASSQVLAGEYDTQYF

clone size: .
V gene: TRBV7-6
J gene: TRBJ1-4
D gene: TRBD1
CDR3 DNA: TGTGCCAGCAGTTCGGGACAGGGGTTTGAAAAACTGTTTTTT
CDR3 protein: CASSSGQGFEKLFF

clone size: few
V gene: TRBV4-3
J gene: TRBJ1-2
D gene: .
CDR3 DNA: TGCGCCAGCAGCCCTGACAGGCTTACGCCCTATGGCTACACCTTC
CDR3 protein: CASSPDRLTPYGYTF

clone size: .
V gene: TRBV25-1
J gene: TRBJ2-4
D gene: TRBD2
CDR3 DNA: TGTGCCAGCCTCGGGGGGGGCAACATTCAGTACTTC
CDR3 protein: CASLGGGNIQYF

clone size: .
V gene: TRBV5-1
J gene: TRBJ2-7
D gene: TRBD1
CDR3 DNA: TGCGCCAGCAGCTTGGCCGGACAGGGGAGTTACGAGCAGTACTTC
CDR3 protein: CASSLAGQGSYEQYF

clone size: .
V gene: TRBV7-8
J gene: TRBJ2-3
D gene: .
CDR3 DNA: TGTGCCAGCAGCCCAAAGTACCAGGTTCGGACAGATACGCAGTATTTT
CDR3 protein: CASSPKYQVRTDTQYF

clone size: .
V gene: TRBV29-1
J gene: TRBJ2-1
D gene: .
CDR3 DNA: TGCAGCGTGACGTACAATGAGCAGTTCTTC
CDR3 protein: CSVTYNEQFF

clone size: .
V gene: TRBV4-1
J gene: TRBJ2-7
D gene: TRBD2
CDR3 DNA: TGCGCCAGCACCGGACTTGGACTAGCGGTCTACGAGCAGTACTTC
CDR3 protein: CASTGLGLAVYEQYF

clone size: .
V gene: TRBV9
J gene: TRBJ2-3
D gene: .
CDR3 DNA: TGTGCCAGCAGCGCCCTGCAGGGGCCCGCCGCTGGTACGCAGTATTTT
CDR3 protein: CASSALQGPAAGTQYF

clone size: .
V gene: TRBV30
J gene: TRBJ1-6
D gene: .
CDR3 DNA: TGTGCCTTCAGGTTCAATTCACCCCTCCACTTT
CDR3 protein: CAFRFNSPLHF

clone size: .
V gene: TRBV7-2
J gene: TRBJ1-5
D gene: TRBD1
CDR3 DNA: TGTGCCAGCAGCCCAGGGGGGGTTGGCAATCAGCCCCAGCATTTT
CDR3 protein: CASSPGGVGNQPQHF

clone size: .
V gene: TRBV18
J gene: TRBJ1-1
D gene: .
CDR3 DNA: TGTGCCAGCGCTCCCGCGGGGGGCGAACAGGCGGCTTTCTTT
CDR3 protein: CASAPAGGEQAAFF

clone size: .
V gene: TRBV28
J gene: TRBJ2-2
D gene: .
CDR3 DNA: TGTGCCAGCAGTTTCTCCAACACAGGGACCGGCGGGGAGCTGTTTTTT
CDR3 protein: CASSFSNTGTGGELFF

clone size: .
V gene: TRBV19
J gene: TRBJ1-1
D gene: .
CDR3 DNA: TGTGCCAGTAGTGTCAGGGATTCTGAAGCTTTCTTT
CDR3 protein: CASSVRDSEAFF

clone size: few
V gene: TRBV4-3
J gene: TRBJ1-3
D gene: .
CDR3 DNA: TGCGCCAGCAGCCAAGATAGGAGGATCTCTGGAAACACCATATATTTT
CDR3 protein: CASSQDRRISGNTIYF

clone size: once
V gene: TRBV7-2
J gene: TRBJ2-7
D gene: TRBD2
CDR3 DNA: TGTGCCAGCAGCTTAGGGTCAGCGGGGGGGAAATACGAGCAGTACTTC
CDR3 protein: CASSLGSAGGKYEQYF

clone size: .
V gene: TRBV19
J gene: TRBJ1-5
D gene: .
CDR3 DNA: TGTGCCAGTAGTTATGTGACAGCTTCGGGGCAGCCCCAGCATTTT
CDR3 protein: CASSYVTASGQPQHF

clone size: few
V gene: TRBV15
J gene: TRBJ2-5
D gene: .
CDR3 DNA: TGTGCCACCAGCGGAAGGGGGGGGCAAGAGACCCAGTACTTC
CDR3 protein: CATSGRGGQETQYF

clone size: .
V gene: TRBV6-6
J gene: TRBJ1-5
D gene: .
CDR3 DNA: TGTGCCAGCAGTGGAGGGGGGGGACCCCAGCATTTT
CDR3 protein: CASSGGGGPQHF

clone size: .
V gene: TRBV30
J gene: TRBJ1-2
D gene: .
CDR3 DNA: TGTGCATCGGGGGACAAGATCTTCTATGGCTACACCTTC
CDR3 protein: CASGDKIFYGYTF

clone size: few
V gene: TRBV7-2
J gene: TRBJ1-1
D gene: .
CDR3 DNA: TGTGCCAGCAGCCCGCTGGTTGGAGCCACTGAAGCTTTCTTT
CDR3 protein: CASSPLVGATEAFF

clone size: .
V gene: TRBV2
J gene: TRBJ1-5
D gene: .
CDR3 DNA: TGTGCCAGCAGTGATCACGGCAATCAGCCCCAGCATTTT
CDR3 protein: CASSDHGNQPQHF